Below, 11 T cell receptor beta chains from the same sample are listed, as sequenced in a study of T cell responses to AZD1222 COVID-19 vaccine. TCRdb keeps only in-frame clones here, not all; method: immunoSEQ multiplex PCR. The repertoire includes about 99,000 clones, about nine tenths of them detected once, and 18% sits in the top ten. The sample consisted of peripheral blood, taken on day 0 of AZD1222 vaccination. Source of these receptors: an adult in good health.

V and J are TRBV7-9 and TRBJ1-1; D not resolved. The CDR3 length is 15 residues. The V and J ends lost 5 bases and 3 bases respectively, with 16 bases between them. CDR1 is SEHNR and CDR2 is FQNEAQ in the germline V gene (reference sequence). CDR3 region: CASSTPLGPDTEAFF. CDR3 nucleotide sequence: TGTGCCAGCAGCACCCCTCTCGGACCGGACACTGAAGCTTTCTTT.

V usage is TRBV9 and J usage is TRBJ2-6, with D tentatively TRBD1 (5 bases). V gave up 4 bases and J gave up 4 bases, with 12 bases separating them. CDR3 length: 15 amino acids. Per the germline V gene, CDR1 is SGDLS and CDR2 is YYNGEE. CDR3 coding DNA: TGTGCCAGCAGCCTCAAGGGGATCGGGGCCAACGTCCTGACTTTC. It yields the protein CASSLKGIGANVLTF.

The chain recombines TRBV3-1 (or the pseudogene TRBV3-2) with TRBJ1-3; D perhaps matches TRBD1 (6 bases). The germline CDR1 and CDR2 sequences are LGHDT and YNNKEL (reference sequence). V dropped 3 bases and J dropped 6 bases, with 12 bases sitting between them. The CDR3 spans 14 residues. The CDR3 loop is CASSQSRGVNTIYF. CDR3 sequence (DNA): TGTGCCAGCAGCCAGTCCAGGGGTGTAAACACCATATATTTT.

The chain joins TRBV7-2 to TRBJ2-2, with D perhaps TRBD2 (6 bases). This CDR3 is built from 17 residues. The germline gives CDR1 SGHTA, CDR2 FQGNSA. Deletions cut 5 bases from V and 5 bases from J, with 21 bases between. The chain's CDR3 is CASSLRLVGLGTGELFF. As DNA, the CDR3 is TGTGCCAGCAGCCTCCGACTAGTGGGCTTGGGGACCGGGGAGCTGTTTTTT.

The CDR3 DNA is TGTGCCAGCAGCGTAGGCAGGGCTAGCTCTGGGGCCAACGTCCTGACTTTC. Amino acid sequence: CASSVGRASSGANVLTF. The chain employs TRBV9 and TRBJ2-6, with D tentatively TRBD1 (5 bases). The germline gives CDR1 SGDLS, CDR2 YYNGEE. Trimming took 0 bases from V and 0 from J, leaving 10 bases between them. The CDR3 has 17 residues.

The V call is TRBV6-1, the J call TRBJ2-7; 8 bases are shared with TRBD1. In germline, CDR1 is MNHNS, CDR2 SASEGT. This CDR3 is 16 amino acids long. Losses at the gene ends were 7 bases for V and 0 bases for J; bases not matched to a gene: 11. The CDR3: CASTDRGLPTSYEQYF. As DNA, the CDR3 is TGTGCCAGCACTGACAGGGGTCTACCTACCTCCTACGAGCAGTACTTC.

In the case of this clone: Other DNA sequences of this sample code for an identical CDR3. The chain uses TRBV19 and TRBJ1-2, with 9 bases that match TRBD1. J lost 2 bases, V lost 7 bases, and 5 bases had no gene match. The germline V gene has CDR1 LNHDA and CDR2 SQIVND (reference sequence). The CDR3 contains 14 residues. The CDR3 DNA follows: TGTGCCAGTACCCCGACAGGGGGAAACTATGGCTACACCTTC. This encodes CASTPTGGNYGYTF.

V usage is TRBV7-6 and J usage is TRBJ1-2; D gene ambiguous. The germline V and J ends were trimmed by 1 base and 5 bases, with 8 bases remaining between them. Germline loops: CDR1 SGHVS, CDR2 FNYEAQ. The CDR3 covers 13 residues. The CDR3 here is CASSLDGKYGYTF. The DNA of the CDR3 is TGTGCCAGCAGCTTAGATGGGAAATATGGCTACACCTTC.

The chain employs TRBV6-1 and TRBJ1-2; 8 bases are shared with TRBD1. The CDR3 contains 15 residues. V gave up 3 bases and J gave up 4 bases; unmatched junction bases: 7. From germline, CDR1 is MNHNS and CDR2 SASEGT. CDR3 nucleotides: TGTGCCAGCAGTGACGCAACAGGGGGTAGCTATGGCTACACCTTC. Translating it yields CASSDATGGSYGYTF.

The rearrangement links TRBV5-1 to TRBJ1-1; TRBD1 agrees at 8 bases. V gave up 4 bases and J gave up 11 bases; unmatched junction bases: 10. The CDR3 has 13 residues. Germline CDR1 and CDR2: SGHRS and YFSETQ. The CDR3 spells CASSTVGQGAAFF. CDR3 coding DNA: TGCGCCAGCAGCACCGTCGGACAGGGCGCTGCTTTCTTT.

The chain recombines TRBV7-8 with TRBJ2-1, with 8 bases that match TRBD2. The germline V gene has CDR1 SGHVS and CDR2 FQNEAQ. After removal of 4 bases from V and 4 bases from J, the junction contained 6 bases not matched to a gene. The CDR3 is 15 residues long. CDR3 sequence (DNA): TGTGCCAGCAGCTACCGGGGGGGGTTTTACAATGAGCAGTTCTTC. Translation gives CASSYRGGFYNEQFF.